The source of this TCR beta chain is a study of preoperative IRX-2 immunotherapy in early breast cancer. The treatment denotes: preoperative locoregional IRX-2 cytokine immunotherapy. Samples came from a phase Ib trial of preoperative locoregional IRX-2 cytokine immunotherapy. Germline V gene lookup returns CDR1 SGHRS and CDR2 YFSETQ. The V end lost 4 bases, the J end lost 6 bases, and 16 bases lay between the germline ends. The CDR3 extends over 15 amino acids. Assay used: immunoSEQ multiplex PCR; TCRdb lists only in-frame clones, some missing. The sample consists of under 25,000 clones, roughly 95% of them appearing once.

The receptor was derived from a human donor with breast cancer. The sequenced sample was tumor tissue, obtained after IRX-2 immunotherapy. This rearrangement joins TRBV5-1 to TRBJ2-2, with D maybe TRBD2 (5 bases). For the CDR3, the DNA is TGCGCCAGCAGCCTAGACCCATTTAGCGCCGGGGAGCTGTTTTTT. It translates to CASSLDPFSAGELFF. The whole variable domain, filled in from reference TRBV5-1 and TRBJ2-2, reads KAGVTQTPRYLIKTRGQQVTLSCSPISGHRSVSWYQQTPGQGLQFLFEYFSETQRNKGNFPGRFSGRQFSNSRSEMNVSTLELGDSALYLCASSLDPFSAGELFFGEGSRLTVL.